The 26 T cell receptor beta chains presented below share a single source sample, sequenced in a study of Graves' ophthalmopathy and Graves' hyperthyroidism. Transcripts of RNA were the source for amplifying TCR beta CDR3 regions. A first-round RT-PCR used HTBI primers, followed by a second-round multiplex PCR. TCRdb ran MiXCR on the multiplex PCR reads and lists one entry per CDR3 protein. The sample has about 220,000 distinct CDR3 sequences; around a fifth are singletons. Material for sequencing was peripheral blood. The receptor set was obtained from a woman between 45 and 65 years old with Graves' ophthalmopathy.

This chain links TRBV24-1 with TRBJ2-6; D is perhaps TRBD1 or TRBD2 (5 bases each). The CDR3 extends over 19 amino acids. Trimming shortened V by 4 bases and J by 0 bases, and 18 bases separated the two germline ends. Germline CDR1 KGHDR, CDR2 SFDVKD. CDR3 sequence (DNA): TGTGCCACCAGTGACACTTCCCCCGGGGCTATCTCTGGGGCCAACGTCCTGACTTTC. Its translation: CATSDTSPGAISGANVLTF.

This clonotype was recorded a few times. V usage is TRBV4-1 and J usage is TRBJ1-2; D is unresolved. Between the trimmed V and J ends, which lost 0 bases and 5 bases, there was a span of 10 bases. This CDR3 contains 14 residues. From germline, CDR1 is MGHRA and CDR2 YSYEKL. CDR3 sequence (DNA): TGCGCCAGCAGCCAAGAGGAGAAGAGATATGGCTACACCTTC. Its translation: CASSQEEKRYGYTF.

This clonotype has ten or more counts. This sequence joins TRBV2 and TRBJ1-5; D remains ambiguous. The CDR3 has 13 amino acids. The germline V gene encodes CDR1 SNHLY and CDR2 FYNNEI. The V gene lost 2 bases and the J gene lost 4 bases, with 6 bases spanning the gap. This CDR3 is CASSEFRNQPQHF. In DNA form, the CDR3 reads TGTGCCAGCAGTGAATTTCGGAATCAGCCCCAGCATTTT.

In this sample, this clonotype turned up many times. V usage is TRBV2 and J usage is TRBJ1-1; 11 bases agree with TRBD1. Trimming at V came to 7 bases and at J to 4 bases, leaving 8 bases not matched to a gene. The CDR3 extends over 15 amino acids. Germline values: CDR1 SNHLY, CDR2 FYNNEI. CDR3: CASNRGGTGGTEAFF. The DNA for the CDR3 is TGTGCCAGCAACCGCGGCGGGACAGGGGGCACTGAAGCTTTCTTT.

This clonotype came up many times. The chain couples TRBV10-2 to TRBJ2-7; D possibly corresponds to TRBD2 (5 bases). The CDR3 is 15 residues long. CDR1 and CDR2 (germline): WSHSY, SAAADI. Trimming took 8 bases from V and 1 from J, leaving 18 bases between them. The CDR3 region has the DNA TGCGCCAGCCGAAGTTTTCGGGATGCTTCCTACGAGCAGTACTTC. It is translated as CASRSFRDASYEQYF.

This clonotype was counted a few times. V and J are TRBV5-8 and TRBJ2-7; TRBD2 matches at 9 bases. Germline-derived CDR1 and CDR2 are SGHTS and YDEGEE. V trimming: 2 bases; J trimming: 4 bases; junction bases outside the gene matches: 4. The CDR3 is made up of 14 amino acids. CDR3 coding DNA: TGTGCCAGCAGCTTTAGACTAGCGGTATACGAGCAGTACTTC. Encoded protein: CASSFRLAVYEQYF.

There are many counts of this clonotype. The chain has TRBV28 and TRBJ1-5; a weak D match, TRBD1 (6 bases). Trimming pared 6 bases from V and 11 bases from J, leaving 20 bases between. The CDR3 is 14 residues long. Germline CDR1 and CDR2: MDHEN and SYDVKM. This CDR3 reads CASRSTGTIPTQHF. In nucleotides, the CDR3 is TGTGCCAGCAGAAGTACCGGGACAATCCCTACCCAGCATTTT.

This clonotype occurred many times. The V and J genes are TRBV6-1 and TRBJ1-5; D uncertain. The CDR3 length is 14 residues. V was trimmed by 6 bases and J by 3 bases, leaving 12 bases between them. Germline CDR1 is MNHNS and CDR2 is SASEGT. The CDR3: CASRGPYANQPQHF. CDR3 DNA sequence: TGTGCCAGCAGGGGCCCTTATGCCAATCAGCCCCAGCATTTT.

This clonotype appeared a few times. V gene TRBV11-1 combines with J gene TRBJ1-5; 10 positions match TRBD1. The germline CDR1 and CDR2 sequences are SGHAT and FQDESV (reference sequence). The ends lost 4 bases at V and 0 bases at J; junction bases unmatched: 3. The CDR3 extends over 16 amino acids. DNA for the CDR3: TGTGCCAGCAGCTCAGACAGGGGGCGTAGCAATCAGCCCCAGCATTTT. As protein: CASSSDRGRSNQPQHF.

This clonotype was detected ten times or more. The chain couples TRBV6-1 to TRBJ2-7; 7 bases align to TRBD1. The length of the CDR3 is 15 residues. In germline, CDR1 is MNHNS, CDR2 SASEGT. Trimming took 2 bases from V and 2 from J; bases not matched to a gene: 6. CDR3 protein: CASSERDSATYEQYF. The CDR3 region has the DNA TGTGCCAGCAGTGAAAGGGACAGCGCAACCTACGAGCAGTACTTC.

CDR3 residues: CASSLRLVPPAKNIQYF. For the CDR3, the DNA is TGTGCCAGCAGCTTAAGACTAGTCCCCCCTGCCAAAAACATTCAGTACTTC. V gene TRBV11-1 combines with J gene TRBJ2-4; D may be TRBD2 (6 bases). Germline V gene lookup returns CDR1 SGHAT and CDR2 FQDESV (reference sequence). The CDR3 length is 17 residues. With 2 bases removed from V and 1 base from J, the gap between germline ends came to 15 bases. Drawing the rest from reference TRBV11-1 and TRBJ2-4, the complete variable domain is EAEVAQSPRYKITEKSQAVAFWCDPISGHATLYWYRQILGQGPELLVQFQDESVVDDSQLPKDRFSAERLKGVDSTLKIQPAELGDSAMYLCASSLRLVPPAKNIQYFGAGTRLSVL.

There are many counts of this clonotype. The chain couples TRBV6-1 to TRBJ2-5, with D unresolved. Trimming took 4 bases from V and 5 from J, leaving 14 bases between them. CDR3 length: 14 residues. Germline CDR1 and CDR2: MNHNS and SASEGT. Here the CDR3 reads CASSGRVGPETQYF. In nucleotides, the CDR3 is TGTGCCAGCAGTGGGCGCGTCGGGCCTGAGACCCAGTACTTC.

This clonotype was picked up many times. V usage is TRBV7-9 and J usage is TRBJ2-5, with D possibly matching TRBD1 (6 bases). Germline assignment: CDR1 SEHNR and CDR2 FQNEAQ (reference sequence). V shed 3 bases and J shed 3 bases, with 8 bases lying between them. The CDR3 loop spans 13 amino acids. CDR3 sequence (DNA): TGTGCCAGCAGCTTTAAGGGGGAAGAGACCCAGTACTTC. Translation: CASSFKGEETQYF.

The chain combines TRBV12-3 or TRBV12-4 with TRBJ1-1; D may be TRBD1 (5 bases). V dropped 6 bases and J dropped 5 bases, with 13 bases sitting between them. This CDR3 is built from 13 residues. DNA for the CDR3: TGTGCCAGCAGAACGACAGCGGAGACTGAAGCTTTCTTT. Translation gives CASRTTAETEAFF.

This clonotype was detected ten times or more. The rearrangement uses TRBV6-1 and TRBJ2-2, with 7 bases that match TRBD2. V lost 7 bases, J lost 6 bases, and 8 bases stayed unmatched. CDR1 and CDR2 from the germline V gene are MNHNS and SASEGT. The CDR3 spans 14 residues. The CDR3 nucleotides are TGTGCCAGCACGGGCGGGAGAAGTCCCGGGGAGCTGTTTTTT. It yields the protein CASTGGRSPGELFF.

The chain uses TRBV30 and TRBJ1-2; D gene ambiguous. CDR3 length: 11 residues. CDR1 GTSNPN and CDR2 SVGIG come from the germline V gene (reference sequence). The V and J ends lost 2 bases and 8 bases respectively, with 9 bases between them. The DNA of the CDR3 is TGTGCCTGGAGTACCCGCGGGGGCTACACCTTC. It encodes CAWSTRGGYTF.

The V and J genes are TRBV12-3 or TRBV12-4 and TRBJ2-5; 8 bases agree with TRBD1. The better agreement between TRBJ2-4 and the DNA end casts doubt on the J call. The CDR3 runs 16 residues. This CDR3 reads CASSGGQGKSENIQYF. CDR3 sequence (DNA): TGTGCCAGCAGTGGAGGACAGGGAAAGTCCGAAAACATTCAGTACTTC.

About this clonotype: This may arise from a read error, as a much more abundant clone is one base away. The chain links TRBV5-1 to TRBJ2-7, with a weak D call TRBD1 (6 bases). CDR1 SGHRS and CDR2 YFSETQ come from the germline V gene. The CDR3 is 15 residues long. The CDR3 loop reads CDSSLDGQSSYEQYF. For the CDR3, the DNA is TGCGACAGCAGCTTGGACGGACAGTCGTCCTACGAGCAGTACTTC.

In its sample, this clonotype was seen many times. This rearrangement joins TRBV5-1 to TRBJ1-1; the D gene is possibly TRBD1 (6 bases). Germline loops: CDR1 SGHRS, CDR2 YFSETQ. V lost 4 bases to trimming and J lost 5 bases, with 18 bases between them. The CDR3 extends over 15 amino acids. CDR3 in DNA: TGCGCCAGCAGCCCGAATCCGACAGGCGGGACTGAAGCTTTCTTT. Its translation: CASSPNPTGGTEAFF.

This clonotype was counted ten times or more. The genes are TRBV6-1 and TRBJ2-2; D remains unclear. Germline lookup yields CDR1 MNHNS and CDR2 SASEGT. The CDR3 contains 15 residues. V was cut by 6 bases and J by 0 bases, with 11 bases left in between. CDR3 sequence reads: CASRPSHANTGELFF. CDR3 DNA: TGTGCCAGCAGGCCCTCACACGCGAACACCGGGGAGCTGTTTTTT.

CDR3 residues: CAWRAQGTDTQYF. CDR3 nucleotide sequence: TGTGCCTGGAGGGCACAGGGGACAGATACGCAGTATTTT. The chain is built from TRBV30 and TRBJ2-3; TRBD1 matches 7 bases. The CDR3 extends over 13 amino acids. The germline V gene has CDR1 GTSNPN and CDR2 SVGIG (reference sequence). V was pared by 3 bases and J by 3 bases, with 3 bases of the junction left unmatched.

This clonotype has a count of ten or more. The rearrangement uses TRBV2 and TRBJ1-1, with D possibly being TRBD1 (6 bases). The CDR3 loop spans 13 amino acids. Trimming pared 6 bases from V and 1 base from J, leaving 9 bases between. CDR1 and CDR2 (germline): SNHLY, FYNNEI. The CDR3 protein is CASSKQGNTEAFF. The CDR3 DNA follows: TGTGCCAGCAGCAAACAGGGGAACACTGAAGCTTTCTTT. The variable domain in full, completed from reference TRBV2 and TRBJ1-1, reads EPEVTQTPSHQVTQMGQEVILRCVPISNHLYFYWYRQILGQKVEFLVSFYNNEISEKSEIFDDQFSVERPDGSNFTLKIRSTKLEDSAMYFCASSKQGNTEAFFGQGTRLTVV.

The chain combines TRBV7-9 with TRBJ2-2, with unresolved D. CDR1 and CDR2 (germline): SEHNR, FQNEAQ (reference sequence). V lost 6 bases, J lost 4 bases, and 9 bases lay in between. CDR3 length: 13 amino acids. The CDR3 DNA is TGTGCCAGCAGTCAAGTCTCCACCGGGGAGCTGTTTTTT. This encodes CASSQVSTGELFF. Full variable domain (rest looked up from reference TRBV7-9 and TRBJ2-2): DTGVSQNPRHKITKRGQNVTFRCDPISEHNRLYWYRQTLGQGPEFLTYFQNEAQLEKSRLLSDRFSAERPKGSFSTLEIQRTEQGDSAMYLCASSQVSTGELFFGEGSRLTVL.

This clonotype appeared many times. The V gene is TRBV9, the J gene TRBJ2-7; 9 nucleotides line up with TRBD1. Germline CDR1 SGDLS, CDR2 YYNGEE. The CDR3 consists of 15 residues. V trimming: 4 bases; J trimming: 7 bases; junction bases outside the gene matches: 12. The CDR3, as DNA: TGTGCCAGCAGCTTATGGACAGGGGAGAATGGAGAGCAGTACTTC. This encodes CASSLWTGENGEQYF.

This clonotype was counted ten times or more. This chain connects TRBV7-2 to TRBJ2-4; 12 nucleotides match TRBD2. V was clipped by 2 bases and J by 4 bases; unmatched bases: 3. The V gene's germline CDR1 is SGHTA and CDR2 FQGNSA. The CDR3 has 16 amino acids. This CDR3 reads CASSLSGTSGKNIQYF. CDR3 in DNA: TGTGCCAGCAGCTTATCCGGGACTAGCGGGAAAAACATTCAGTACTTC.

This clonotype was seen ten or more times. CDR3: CSASQGEGNIQYF. The CDR3 nucleotides are TGCAGTGCTAGCCAGGGAGAGGGAAACATTCAGTACTTC. V usage is TRBV20-1 and J usage is TRBJ2-4; D is tentatively TRBD1 or TRBD2 (5 bases each). Trimming took off 3 bases at V and 6 bases at J, with 12 bases between the two ends. The length of the CDR3 is 13 residues. Per the germline V gene, CDR1 is DFQATT and CDR2 is SNEGSKA (reference sequence).